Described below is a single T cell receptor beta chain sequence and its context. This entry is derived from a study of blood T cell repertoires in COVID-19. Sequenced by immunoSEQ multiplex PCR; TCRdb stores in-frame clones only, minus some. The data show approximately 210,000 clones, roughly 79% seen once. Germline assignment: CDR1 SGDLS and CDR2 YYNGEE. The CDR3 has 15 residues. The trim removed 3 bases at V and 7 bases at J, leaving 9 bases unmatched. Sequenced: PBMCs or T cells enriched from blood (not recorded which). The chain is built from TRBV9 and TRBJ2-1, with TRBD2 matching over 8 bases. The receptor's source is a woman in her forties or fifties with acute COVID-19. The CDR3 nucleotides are TGTGCCAGCAGCGCCGCGGGAGGCACAGGGAATGAGCAGTTCTTC. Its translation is CASSAAGGTGNEQFF. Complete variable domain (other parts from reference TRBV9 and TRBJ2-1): DSGVTQTPKHLITATGQRVTLRCSPRSGDLSVYWYQQSLDQGLQFLIQYYNGEERAKGNILERFSAQQFPDLHSELNLSSLELGDSALYFCASSAAGGTGNEQFFGPGTRLTVL.